The 13 T cell receptor beta chains listed next were all sequenced from one sample in a study of early T cells in non-severe SARS-CoV-2 infection. TCRdb ran MiXCR on the 5' RACE reads and lists one entry per CDR3 protein. Altogether tens of thousands of distinct CDR3 sequences are present, more than 12% being singletons, with the ten largest covering roughly 3%. Sequencing was performed on whole blood. These receptors were taken from an adult who was a healthcare worker with PCR-confirmed SARS-CoV-2 infection or an uninfected control (not recorded which).

This chain connects TRBV18 to TRBJ1-1, with 8 bases identical to TRBD1. V trimming: 2 bases; J trimming: 2 bases; junction bases outside the gene matches: 10. Germline CDR1 reads KGHSH; CDR2 reads LQKENI. This CDR3 contains 17 residues. The CDR3 nucleotides are TGTGCCAGCTCACCAAGGAGGCAGGGGGCAACTAACACTGAAGCTTTCTTT. Amino acids: CASSPRRQGATNTEAFF.

This clonotype was seen repeatedly, ten times or more. The chain joins TRBV3-1 to TRBJ2-7, with D possibly TRBD1 on 6 matching bases. Germline loops: CDR1 LGHDT, CDR2 YNNKEL (reference sequence). Trimming shortened V by 3 bases and J by 1 base, and 13 bases separated the two germline ends. The CDR3 consists of 15 residues. The CDR3 nucleotides read TGTGCCAGCAGCCAGTCGGACAGCCATTCCTACGAGCAGTACTTC. It translates to CASSQSDSHSYEQYF.

Only a few counts were recorded for this clonotype. This chain joins TRBV11-3 and TRBJ2-7, with no clear D. Germline V lookup: CDR1 SGHNT, CDR2 YENEEA. Trimming cost V 8 bases and J 5 bases, with 16 bases left between them. The CDR3 sequence is 13 residues long. CDR3 in amino acids: CASRPSLVDEQYF. CDR3 sequence (DNA): TGTGCCAGCCGTCCCTCGCTCGTGGACGAGCAGTACTTC.

The chain joins TRBV2 to TRBJ1-1; D ambiguous. The CDR3 is made up of 14 amino acids. Trimming stripped 4 bases from V and 0 bases from J, with 9 bases between. The germline V gene has CDR1 SNHLY and CDR2 FYNNEI. For the CDR3, the DNA is TGTGCCAGCAGTGGTAGGCGGATGAACACTGAAGCTTTCTTT. Amino acid sequence: CASSGRRMNTEAFF.

The V and J genes are TRBV29-1 and TRBJ1-1; D is undetermined. Germline CDR1 is SQVTM and CDR2 is ANQGSEA. V gave up 4 bases and J gave up 4 bases, with 16 bases separating them. The CDR3 loop spans 14 amino acids. CDR3 bases: TGCAGCGTTGCTGCATCCCTCAGAGGCACTGAAGCTTTCTTT. This translates into CSVAASLRGTEAFF.

This clonotype was observed many times. The rearrangement links TRBV7-8 to TRBJ1-5; no firm D call. Germline V gene data show CDR1 as SGHVS and CDR2 as FQNEAQ. The CDR3 totals 12 residues. The ends were cut back, 6 bases at V and 1 base at J, with 4 bases in the middle. CDR3 protein: CASSLSNQPQHF. Written as DNA, the CDR3 is TGTGCCAGCAGTCTGAGCAATCAGCCCCAGCATTTT.

At least ten counts were recorded for this clonotype. This chain links TRBV7-2 with TRBJ2-1; 8 bases are a match to TRBD1. CDR1 is SGHTA, CDR2 FQGNSA, per germline. V lost 3 bases to trimming and J lost 11 bases; unmatched junction nucleotides: 12. The CDR3 length is 15 residues. CDR3 sequence (DNA): TGTGCCAGCAGCTTGGCCTCCGGGACAGGCGATAAGCAGTTCTTC. As protein: CASSLASGTGDKQFF. Full variable domain (missing parts from reference TRBV7-2 and TRBJ2-1): GAGVSQSPSNKVTEKGKDVELRCDPISGHTALYWYRQSLGQGLEFLIYFQGNSAPDKSGLPSDRFSAERTGGSVSTLTIQRTQQEDSAVYLCASSLASGTGDKQFFGPGTRLTVL.

This clonotype was observed many times. The chain links TRBV28 to TRBJ1-4, with D tentatively TRBD1 (6 bases). V gave up 6 bases and J gave up 8 bases, with 16 bases separating them. There are 14 residues in the CDR3. CDR1 and CDR2 (germline): MDHEN, SYDVKM. CDR3 nucleotides: TGTGCCAGCAGCGAAACAGGGTTTGGAGAAAAACTGTTTTTT. Translation: CASSETGFGEKLFF.

This clonotype occurred many times. The chain uses TRBV29-1 and TRBJ2-3, with 9 positions matching TRBD2. The CDR3 length is 15 residues. The germline V gene has CDR1 SQVTM and CDR2 ANQGSEA. J was trimmed by 3 bases and V by 6 bases; bases with no gene match: 10. The CDR3 sequence is CSVRMTSGATDTQYF. The CDR3 DNA reads TGCAGCGTACGGATGACTAGCGGAGCGACAGATACGCAGTATTTT.

This clonotype was observed a few times. V gene TRBV4-2 combines with J gene TRBJ2-1; TRBD1 agrees at 7 bases. The ends lost 1 base at V and 1 base at J; junction bases unmatched: 4. The CDR3 covers 16 residues. Germline V CDR1 and CDR2: LGHNA, YNFKEQ. As DNA, the CDR3 is TGTGCCAGCAGCCAAGGTTACAGGGGTTCCTACAATGAGCAGTTCTTC. It specifies CASSQGYRGSYNEQFF.

The chain joins TRBV18 to TRBJ1-4; D not certain. CDR3 length: 12 residues. The germline V gene encodes CDR1 KGHSH and CDR2 LQKENI. V gave up 4 bases and J gave up 7 bases, with 7 bases separating them. The CDR3 nucleotides read TGTGCCAGCTCACTGGATGGTGAAAAACTGTTTTTT. Encoded protein: CASSLDGEKLFF.

The sample holds a few counts of this clonotype. The chain has TRBV19 and TRBJ2-7, with 9 bases fitting TRBD1. Germline CDR1 LNHDA, CDR2 SQIVND (reference sequence). CDR3 length equals 13 residues. Trimming took 3 bases from V and 5 from J; bases not matched to a gene: 2. CDR3: CASSMGQGNEQYF. In DNA form, the CDR3 reads TGTGCCAGTAGTATGGGACAGGGTAACGAGCAGTACTTC.

The chain recombines TRBV18 with TRBJ1-5; weak D call: TRBD1 (5 bases). V shed 6 bases and J shed 1 base, with 16 bases lying between them. CDR1 and CDR2 from the germline V gene are KGHSH and LQKENI. CDR3 length equals 16 residues. Written as DNA, the CDR3 is TGTGCCAGCTCCCCTAGGGGTGTGGGGAGCAATCAGCCCCAGCATTTT. Residues: CASSPRGVGSNQPQHF.